What follows are 9 T cell receptor beta chains derived from one specimen sequenced in a study of blood T cells in healthy people across ages. Through a sample-barcoded 5' primer and a J-beta primer mix, a second PCR was run for about 6 to 12 cycles. Each CDR3 protein is one row after TCRdb ran MiXCR on the 5' RACE reads. The data show about 1 million distinct CDR3 sequences, around 45% seen once. Input material: blood. These receptors were taken from a woman aged 55-69 years in good health.

The chain has TRBV12-3 or TRBV12-4 and TRBJ2-7; no definite D call. The CDR3 spans 13 residues. V lost 5 bases and J lost 7, with 15 bases in between. The chain's CDR3 is CASSARGLWEQYF. CDR3 in DNA: TGTGCCAGCAGTGCCAGAGGCCTATGGGAGCAGTACTTC.

The chain joins TRBV27 to TRBJ2-7, with 9 bases aligning to TRBD2. Unmatched junction bases numbered 13, after V lost 5 bases and J lost 5 bases. The V gene's germline CDR1 is MNHEY and CDR2 SMNVEV (reference sequence). The CDR3 has 16 amino acids. CDR3 nucleotide sequence: TGTGCCAGCAGTACCCGGTTAGCGGGGGATTTCCACGAGCAGTACTTC. This sequence encodes CASSTRLAGDFHEQYF.

The chain employs TRBV29-1 and TRBJ1-1; D remains unclear. V was cut by 7 bases and J by 1 base, with 10 bases left in between. This CDR3 is built from 12 residues. Germline CDR1 SQVTM, CDR2 ANQGSEA. This chain's CDR3 is CSATDQNTEAFF. For the CDR3, the DNA is TGCAGCGCCACGGACCAGAACACTGAAGCTTTCTTT.

The chain recombines TRBV11-2 with TRBJ2-1, with a weak D call TRBD2 (5 bases). Germline CDR1 is SGHAT and CDR2 is FQNNGV. V was shortened by 2 bases and J by 2 bases, with 10 bases between the two germline ends. This CDR3 has 15 amino acids. This CDR3 reads CASSLSIGAYNEQFF. Written as DNA, the CDR3 is TGTGCCAGCAGCTTAAGTATCGGGGCCTACAATGAGCAGTTCTTC.

J is TRBJ2-7 and V is TRBV11-1; 11 bases fit TRBD2. Germline V gene lookup returns CDR1 SGHAT and CDR2 FQDESV (reference sequence). V gave up 6 bases and J gave up 9 bases; unmatched junction bases: 7. CDR3 length: 13 amino acids. As DNA, the CDR3 is TGTGCCAGCAGTTTACTAGCGGGAGAAGGGCAGTACTTC. It is translated as CASSLLAGEGQYF. Full variable domain (missing parts from reference TRBV11-1 and TRBJ2-7): EAEVAQSPRYKITEKSQAVAFWCDPISGHATLYWYRQILGQGPELLVQFQDESVVDDSQLPKDRFSAERLKGVDSTLKIQPAELGDSAMYLCASSLLAGEGQYFGPGTRLTVT.

The chain uses TRBV30 and TRBJ2-5, with 8 bases fitting TRBD2. The J call could be wrong; TRBJ2-7 is a better fit for the DNA end. The germline V gene encodes CDR1 GTSNPN and CDR2 SVGIG (reference sequence). This CDR3 is built from 14 residues. Here the CDR3 reads CAAASEGTSYEQYF. The DNA of the CDR3 is TGTGCCGCAGCGTCCGAGGGGACTAGCTACGAGCAGTACTTC.

The gene calls are TRBV19 and TRBJ2-5, with D perhaps matching TRBD1 or TRBD2 (5 bases each). This CDR3 spans 14 amino acids. Per germline, CDR1 LNHDA and CDR2 SQIVND (reference sequence). V was cut by 5 bases and J by 4 bases, with 14 bases left in between. CDR3 loop: CASSVARDGETQYF. CDR3 in DNA: TGTGCCAGTAGTGTTGCCCGGGACGGAGAGACCCAGTACTTC.

The V and J genes are TRBV7-2 and TRBJ2-5; the D gene could be TRBD1 or TRBD2 (6 bases each). Trimming shortened V by 0 bases and J by 5 bases, and 16 bases separated the two germline ends. The CDR3 is 16 residues long. Per germline, CDR1 SGHTA and CDR2 FQGNSA. CDR3 DNA sequence: TGTGCCAGCAGCTTAGCGGGACAATCGGGGAGGGAGACCCAGTACTTC. Protein: CASSLAGQSGRETQYF.

J is TRBJ2-1 and V is TRBV3-1, with 8 positions matching TRBD2. After removal of 9 bases from V and 2 bases from J, the junction contained 3 bases not matched to a gene. The CDR3 has 13 residues. CDR1 and CDR2 (germline): LGHDT, YNNKEL (reference sequence). The CDR3, as DNA: TGTGCCAGTGTGGGACTAGCCTACAATGAGCAGTTCTTC. Its protein is CASVGLAYNEQFF.